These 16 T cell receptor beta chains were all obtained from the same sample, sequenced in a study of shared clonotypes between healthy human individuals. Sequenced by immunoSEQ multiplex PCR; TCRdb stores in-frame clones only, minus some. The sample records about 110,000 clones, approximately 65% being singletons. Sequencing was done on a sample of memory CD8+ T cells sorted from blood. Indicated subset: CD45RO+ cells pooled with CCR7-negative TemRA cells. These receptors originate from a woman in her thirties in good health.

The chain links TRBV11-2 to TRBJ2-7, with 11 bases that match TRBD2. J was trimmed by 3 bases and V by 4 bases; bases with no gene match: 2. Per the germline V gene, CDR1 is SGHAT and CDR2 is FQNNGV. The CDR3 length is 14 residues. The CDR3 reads CASSSGTSGYEQYF. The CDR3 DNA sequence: TGTGCCAGCAGCTCCGGGACTAGCGGCTACGAGCAGTACTTC. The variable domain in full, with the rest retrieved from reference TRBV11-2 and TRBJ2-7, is EAGVAQSPRYKIIEKRQSVAFWCNPISGHATLYWYQQILGQGPKLLIQFQNNGVVDDSQLPKDRFSAERLKGVDSTLKIQPAKLEDSAVYLCASSSGTSGYEQYFGPGTRLTVT.

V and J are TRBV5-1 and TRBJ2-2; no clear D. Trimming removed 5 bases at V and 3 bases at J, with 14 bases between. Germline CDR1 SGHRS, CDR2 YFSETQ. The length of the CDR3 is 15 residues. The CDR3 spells CASSLPKSDTGELFF. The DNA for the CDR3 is TGCGCCAGCAGTCTCCCAAAGAGCGACACCGGGGAGCTGTTTTTT.

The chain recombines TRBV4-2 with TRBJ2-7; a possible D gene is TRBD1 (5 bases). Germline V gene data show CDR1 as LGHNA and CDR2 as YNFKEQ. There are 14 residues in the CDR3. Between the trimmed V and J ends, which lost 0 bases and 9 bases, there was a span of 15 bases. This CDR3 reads CASSQDLQDVAQYF. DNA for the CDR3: TGTGCCAGCAGCCAAGATCTACAGGACGTAGCGCAGTACTTC.

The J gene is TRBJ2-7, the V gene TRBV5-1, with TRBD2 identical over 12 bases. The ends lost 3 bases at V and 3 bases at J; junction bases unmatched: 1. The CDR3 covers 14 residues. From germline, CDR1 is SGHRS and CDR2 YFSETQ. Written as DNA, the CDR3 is TGCGCCAGCAGCTGGACTAGCGGGATCTACGAGCAGTACTTC. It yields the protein CASSWTSGIYEQYF. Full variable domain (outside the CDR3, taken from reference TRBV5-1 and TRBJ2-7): KAGVTQTPRYLIKTRGQQVTLSCSPISGHRSVSWYQQTPGQGLQFLFEYFSETQRNKGNFPGRFSGRQFSNSRSEMNVSTLELGDSALYLCASSWTSGIYEQYFGPGTRLTVT.

DNA for the CDR3: TGTGCCAGCAGCGGACGTCGGGACCCAACAGTAGGCTATGGCTACACCTTC. Its protein is CASSGRRDPTVGYGYTF. This chain joins TRBV9 and TRBJ1-2; D is possibly TRBD1 (5 bases). Trimming removed 3 bases from V and 4 bases from J, with 22 bases in between. Germline CDR1 SGDLS, CDR2 YYNGEE. This CDR3 is built from 17 residues.

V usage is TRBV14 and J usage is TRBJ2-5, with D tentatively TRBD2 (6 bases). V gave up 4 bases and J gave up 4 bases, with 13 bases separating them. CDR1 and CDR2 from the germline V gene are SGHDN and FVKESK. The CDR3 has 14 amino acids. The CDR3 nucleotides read TGTGCCAGCAGCCCCTACGGGGGTATAGAGACCCAGTACTTC. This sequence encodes CASSPYGGIETQYF.

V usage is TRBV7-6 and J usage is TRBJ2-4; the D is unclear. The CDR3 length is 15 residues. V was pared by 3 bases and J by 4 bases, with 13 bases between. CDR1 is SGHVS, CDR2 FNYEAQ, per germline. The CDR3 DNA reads TGTGCCAGCAGCTTGTTTCTCGTACAGAAAAACATTCAGTACTTC. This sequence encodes CASSLFLVQKNIQYF.

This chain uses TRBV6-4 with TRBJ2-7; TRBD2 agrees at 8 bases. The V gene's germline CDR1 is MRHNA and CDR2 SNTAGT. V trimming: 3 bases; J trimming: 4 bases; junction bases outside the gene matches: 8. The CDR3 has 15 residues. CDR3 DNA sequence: TGTGCCAGCAGTGATCAAGCGGGAGAGGGGTACGAGCAGTACTTC. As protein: CASSDQAGEGYEQYF.

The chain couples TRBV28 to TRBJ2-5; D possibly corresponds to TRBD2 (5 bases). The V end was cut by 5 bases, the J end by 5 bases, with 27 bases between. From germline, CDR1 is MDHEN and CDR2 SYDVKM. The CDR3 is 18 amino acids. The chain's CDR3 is CASSAPIRPQRWRETQYF. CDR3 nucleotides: TGTGCCAGCAGTGCACCCATACGGCCCCAGAGATGGAGGGAGACCCAGTACTTC.

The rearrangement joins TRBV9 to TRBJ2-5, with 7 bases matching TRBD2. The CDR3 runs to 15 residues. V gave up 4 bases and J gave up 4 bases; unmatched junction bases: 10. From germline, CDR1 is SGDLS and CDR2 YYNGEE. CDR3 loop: CASSPAGWFGETQYF. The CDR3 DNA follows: TGTGCCAGCAGCCCAGCGGGATGGTTCGGAGAGACCCAGTACTTC.

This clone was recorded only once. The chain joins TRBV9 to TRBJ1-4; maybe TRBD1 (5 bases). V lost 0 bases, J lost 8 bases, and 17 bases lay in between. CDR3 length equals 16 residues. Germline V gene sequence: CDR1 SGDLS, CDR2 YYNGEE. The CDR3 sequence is CASSVGRAGRHEKLFF. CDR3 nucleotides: TGTGCCAGCAGCGTAGGGAGGGCAGGGAGACACGAAAAACTGTTTTTT.

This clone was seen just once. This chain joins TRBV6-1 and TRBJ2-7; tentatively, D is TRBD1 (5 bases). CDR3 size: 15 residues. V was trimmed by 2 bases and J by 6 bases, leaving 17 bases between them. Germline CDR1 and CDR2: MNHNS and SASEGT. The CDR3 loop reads CASSEWGQGMAEQYF. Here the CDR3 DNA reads TGTGCCAGCAGTGAATGGGGTCAGGGTATGGCCGAGCAGTACTTC.

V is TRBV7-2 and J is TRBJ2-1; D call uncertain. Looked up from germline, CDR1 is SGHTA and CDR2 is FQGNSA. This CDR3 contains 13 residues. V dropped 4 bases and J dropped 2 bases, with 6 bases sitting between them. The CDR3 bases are TGTGCCAGCAGCTCCCAACCCTACAATGAGCAGTTCTTC. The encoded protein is CASSSQPYNEQFF.

CDR3 DNA: TGCAGCGTCGGAGGGGGCGCAGGAAGTAACATTCAGTACTTC. Amino acid sequence: CSVGGGAGSNIQYF. The chain is built from TRBV29-1 and TRBJ2-4, with TRBD1 as a possible D gene (7 bases). Per the germline V gene, CDR1 is SQVTM and CDR2 is ANQGSEA. The CDR3 spans 14 residues. V was pared by 6 bases and J by 7 bases, with 19 bases between.

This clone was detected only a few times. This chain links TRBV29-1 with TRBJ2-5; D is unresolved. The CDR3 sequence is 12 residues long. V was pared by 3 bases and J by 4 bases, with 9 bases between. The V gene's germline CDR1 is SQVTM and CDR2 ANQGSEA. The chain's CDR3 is CSVEIGPETQYF. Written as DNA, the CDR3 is TGCAGCGTTGAGATCGGGCCAGAGACCCAGTACTTC.

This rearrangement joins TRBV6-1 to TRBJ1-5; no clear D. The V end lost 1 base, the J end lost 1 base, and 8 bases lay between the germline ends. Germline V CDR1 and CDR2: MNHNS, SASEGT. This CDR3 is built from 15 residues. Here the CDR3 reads CASSEVPESNQPQHF. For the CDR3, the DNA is TGTGCCAGCAGTGAAGTACCGGAAAGCAATCAGCCCCAGCATTTT.